This T cell receptor beta chain was found in a study of T-cell reconstitution after alpha-beta-depleted transplantation in children. Overall study results and limits: After one year, T-cell counts and TCRbeta diversity mostly came from new T cells. Expanded graft clones, several hundred of them, were reportedly the source of alpha-beta T cells about two months after transplant. The study traced high day-60 TCRbeta diversity in some patients to surviving recipient T cells and thymic progenitors.

This clonotype was found many times. Its specificity is unknown. Preparing the TCRbeta library involved the use of unique molecular identifiers. Using its own MiXCR run on the PCR reads, TCRdb lists one record per CDR3 protein. The sample gives 80,000 to 100,000 distinct CDR3 sequences, around 22% of which show up once; around 21% is in the top ten. Trimming removed 7 bases at V and 0 bases at J, with 10 bases between. The CDR3 extends over 13 amino acids. The chain employs TRBV12-3 or TRBV12-4 and TRBJ2-7, with D unresolved. The sample here was PBMCs, taken before TCRalphabeta/CD19-depleted stem cell transplant. The TCR was taken from a boy aged 2 to 10 with acute lymphoblastic leukemia, due to receive a stem cell transplant. In nucleotides, the CDR3 is TGTGCCAGCACTGACTTGAGCTCCTACGAGCAGTACTTC. Protein sequence: CASTDLSSYEQYF.